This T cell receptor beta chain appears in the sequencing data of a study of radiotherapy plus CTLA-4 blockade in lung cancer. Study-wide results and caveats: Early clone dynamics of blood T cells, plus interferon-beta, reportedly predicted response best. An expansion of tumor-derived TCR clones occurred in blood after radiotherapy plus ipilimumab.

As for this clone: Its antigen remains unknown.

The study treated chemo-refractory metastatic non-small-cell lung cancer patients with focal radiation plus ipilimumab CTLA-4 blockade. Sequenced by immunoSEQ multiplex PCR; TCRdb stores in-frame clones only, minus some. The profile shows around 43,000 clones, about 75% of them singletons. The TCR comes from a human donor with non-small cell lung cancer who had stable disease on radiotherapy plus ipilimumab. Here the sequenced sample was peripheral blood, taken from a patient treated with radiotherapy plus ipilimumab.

CDR3 bases: TGTGCCAGCAGGGACAGGGGGCGCGTGTATGGCTACACCTTC. Translated: CASRDRGRVYGYTF. The chain has TRBV6-5 and TRBJ1-2; 11 nucleotides line up with TRBD1. V shed 6 bases, J shed 5 bases, and the junction held 5 bases outside the gene matches. The V gene's germline CDR1 is MNHEY and CDR2 SVGAGI. The CDR3 totals 14 residues.